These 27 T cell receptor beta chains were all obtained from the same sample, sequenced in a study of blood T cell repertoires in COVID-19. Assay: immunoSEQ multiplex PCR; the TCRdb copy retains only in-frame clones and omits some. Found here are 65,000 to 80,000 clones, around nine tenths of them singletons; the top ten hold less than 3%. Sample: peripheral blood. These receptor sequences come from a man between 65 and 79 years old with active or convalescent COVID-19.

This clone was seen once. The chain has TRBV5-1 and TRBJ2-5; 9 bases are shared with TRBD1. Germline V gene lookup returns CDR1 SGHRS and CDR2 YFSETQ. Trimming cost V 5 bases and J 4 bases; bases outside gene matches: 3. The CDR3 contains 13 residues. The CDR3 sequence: CASRGTGRETQYF. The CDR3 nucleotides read TGCGCCAGCAGGGGGACAGGGAGAGAGACCCAGTACTTC. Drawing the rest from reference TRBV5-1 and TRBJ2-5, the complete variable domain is KAGVTQTPRYLIKTRGQQVTLSCSPISGHRSVSWYQQTPGQGLQFLFEYFSETQRNKGNFPGRFSGRQFSNSRSEMNVSTLELGDSALYLCASRGTGRETQYFGPGTRLLVL.

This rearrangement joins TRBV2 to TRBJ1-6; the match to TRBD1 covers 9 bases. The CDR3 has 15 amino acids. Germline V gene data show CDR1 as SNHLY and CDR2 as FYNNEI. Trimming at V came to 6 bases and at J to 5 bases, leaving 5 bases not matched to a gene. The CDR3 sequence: CASRLRDRDNSPLHF. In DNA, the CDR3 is TGTGCCAGCAGATTGAGGGACAGGGATAATTCACCCCTCCACTTT.

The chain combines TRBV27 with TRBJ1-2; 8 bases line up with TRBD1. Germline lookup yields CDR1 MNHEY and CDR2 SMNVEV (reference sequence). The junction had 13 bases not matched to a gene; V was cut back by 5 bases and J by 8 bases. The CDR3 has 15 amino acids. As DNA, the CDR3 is TGTGCCAGCAGTGTCCCGGGACAGGAGTTCCTGGGCTACACCTTC. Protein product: CASSVPGQEFLGYTF.

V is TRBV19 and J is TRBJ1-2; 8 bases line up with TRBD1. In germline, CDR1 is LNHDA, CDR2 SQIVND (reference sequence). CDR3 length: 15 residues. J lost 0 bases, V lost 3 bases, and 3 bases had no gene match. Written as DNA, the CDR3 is TGTGCCAGTAGTATGCGGGGACAGGCTAACTATGGCTACACCTTC. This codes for CASSMRGQANYGYTF.

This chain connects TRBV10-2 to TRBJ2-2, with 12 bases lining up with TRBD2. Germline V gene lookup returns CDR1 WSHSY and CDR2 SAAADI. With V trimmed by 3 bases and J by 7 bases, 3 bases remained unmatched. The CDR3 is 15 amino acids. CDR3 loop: CASSDAGLAGGELFF. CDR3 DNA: TGCGCCAGCAGTGATGCGGGACTAGCGGGCGGGGAGCTGTTTTTT.

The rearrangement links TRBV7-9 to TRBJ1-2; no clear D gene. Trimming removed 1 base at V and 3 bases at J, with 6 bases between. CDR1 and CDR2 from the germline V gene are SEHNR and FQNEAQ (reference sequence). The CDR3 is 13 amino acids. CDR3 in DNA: TGTGCCAGCAGCTTAGTAGCGGACTATGGCTACACCTTC. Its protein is CASSLVADYGYTF. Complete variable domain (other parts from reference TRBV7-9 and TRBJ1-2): DTGVSQNPRHKITKRGQNVTFRCDPISEHNRLYWYRQTLGQGPEFLTYFQNEAQLEKSRLLSDRFSAERPKGSFSTLEIQRTEQGDSAMYLCASSLVADYGYTFGSGTRLTVV.

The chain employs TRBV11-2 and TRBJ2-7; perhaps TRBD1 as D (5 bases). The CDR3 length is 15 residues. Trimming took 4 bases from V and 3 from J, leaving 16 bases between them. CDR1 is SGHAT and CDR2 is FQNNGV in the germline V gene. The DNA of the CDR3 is TGTGCCAGCAGCTCCACTGCAGGGTTGAGCTACGAGCAGTACTTC. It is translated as CASSSTAGLSYEQYF.

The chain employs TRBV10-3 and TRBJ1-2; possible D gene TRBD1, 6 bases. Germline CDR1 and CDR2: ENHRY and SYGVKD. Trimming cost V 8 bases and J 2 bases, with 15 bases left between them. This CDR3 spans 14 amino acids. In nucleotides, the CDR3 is TGTGCCATCTCCTCAGGGGACCTAAACTATGGCTACACCTTC. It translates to CAISSGDLNYGYTF.

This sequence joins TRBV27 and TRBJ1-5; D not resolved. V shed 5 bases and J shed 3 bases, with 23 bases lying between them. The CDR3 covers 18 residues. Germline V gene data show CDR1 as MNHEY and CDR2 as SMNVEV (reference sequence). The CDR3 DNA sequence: TGTGCCAGCAGTCCCCACCCCGGAGGACCTATCCTCAATCAGCCCCAGCATTTT. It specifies CASSPHPGGPILNQPQHF.

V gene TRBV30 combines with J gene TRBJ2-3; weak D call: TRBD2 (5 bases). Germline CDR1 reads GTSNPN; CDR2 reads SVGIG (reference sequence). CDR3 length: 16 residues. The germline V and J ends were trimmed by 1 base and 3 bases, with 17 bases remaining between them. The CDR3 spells CAWSAGRTPRTDTQYF. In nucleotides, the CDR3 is TGTGCCTGGAGTGCAGGACGGACTCCGAGGACAGATACGCAGTATTTT.

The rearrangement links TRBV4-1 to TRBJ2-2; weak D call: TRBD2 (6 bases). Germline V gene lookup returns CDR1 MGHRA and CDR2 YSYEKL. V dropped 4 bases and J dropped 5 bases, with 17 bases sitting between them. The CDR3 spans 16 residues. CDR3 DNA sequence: TGCGCCAGCAGCCTTCCCCTAGGGACTGTTACCGGGGAGCTGTTTTTT. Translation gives CASSLPLGTVTGELFF.

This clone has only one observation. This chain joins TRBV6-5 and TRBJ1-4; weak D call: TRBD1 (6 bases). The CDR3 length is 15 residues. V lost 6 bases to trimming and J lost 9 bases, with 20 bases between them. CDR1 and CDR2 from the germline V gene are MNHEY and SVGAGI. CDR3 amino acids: CASSDGAGVRKKLFF. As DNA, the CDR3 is TGTGCCAGCAGCGACGGGGCAGGGGTTAGGAAAAAACTGTTTTTT.

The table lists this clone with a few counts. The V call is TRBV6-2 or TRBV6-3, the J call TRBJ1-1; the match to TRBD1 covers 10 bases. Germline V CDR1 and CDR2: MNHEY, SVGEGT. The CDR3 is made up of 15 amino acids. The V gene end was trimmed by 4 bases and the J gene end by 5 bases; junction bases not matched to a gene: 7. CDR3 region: CASSWFGTGVTEAFF. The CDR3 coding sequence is TGTGCCAGCAGTTGGTTCGGGACAGGGGTTACTGAAGCTTTCTTT.

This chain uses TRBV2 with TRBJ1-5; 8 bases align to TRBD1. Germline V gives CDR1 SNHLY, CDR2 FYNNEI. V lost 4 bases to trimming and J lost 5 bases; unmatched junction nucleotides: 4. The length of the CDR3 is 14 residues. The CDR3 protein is CASSGTGWDQPQHF. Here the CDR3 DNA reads TGTGCCAGCAGTGGGACAGGGTGGGATCAGCCCCAGCATTTT.

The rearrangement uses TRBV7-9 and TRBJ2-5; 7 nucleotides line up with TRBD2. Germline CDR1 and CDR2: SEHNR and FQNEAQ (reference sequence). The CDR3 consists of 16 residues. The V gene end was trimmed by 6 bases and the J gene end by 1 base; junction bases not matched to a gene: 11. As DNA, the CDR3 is TGTGCCAGCAGTCAAAACCGGGGCGGGAGCCAAGAGACCCAGTACTTC. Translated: CASSQNRGGSQETQYF.

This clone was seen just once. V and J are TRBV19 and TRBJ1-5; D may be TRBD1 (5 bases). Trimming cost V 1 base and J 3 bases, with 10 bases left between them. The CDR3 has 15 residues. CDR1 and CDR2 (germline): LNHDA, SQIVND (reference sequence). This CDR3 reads CASSIAGSVNQPQHF. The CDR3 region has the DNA TGTGCCAGTAGTATAGCAGGGTCGGTCAATCAGCCCCAGCATTTT.

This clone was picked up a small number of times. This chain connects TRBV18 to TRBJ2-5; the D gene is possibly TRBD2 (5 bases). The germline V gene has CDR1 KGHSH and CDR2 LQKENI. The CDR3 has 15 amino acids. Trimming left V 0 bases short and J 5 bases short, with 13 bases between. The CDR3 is CASSPPVNRGETQYF. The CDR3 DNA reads TGTGCCAGCTCACCACCGGTAAACAGAGGGGAGACCCAGTACTTC.

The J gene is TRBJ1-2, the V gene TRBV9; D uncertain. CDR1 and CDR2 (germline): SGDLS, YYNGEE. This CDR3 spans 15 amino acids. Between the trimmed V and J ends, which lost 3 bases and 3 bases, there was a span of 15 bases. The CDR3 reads CASSAGGGVDYGYTF. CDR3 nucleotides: TGTGCCAGCAGCGCCGGTGGCGGGGTCGACTATGGCTACACCTTC.

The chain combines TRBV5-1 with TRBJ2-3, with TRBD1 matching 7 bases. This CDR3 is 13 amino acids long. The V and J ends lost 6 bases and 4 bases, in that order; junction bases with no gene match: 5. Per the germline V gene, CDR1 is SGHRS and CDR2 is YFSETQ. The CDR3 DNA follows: TGCGCCAGCATGGTGACAGGGTCAGATACGCAGTATTTT. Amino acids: CASMVTGSDTQYF.

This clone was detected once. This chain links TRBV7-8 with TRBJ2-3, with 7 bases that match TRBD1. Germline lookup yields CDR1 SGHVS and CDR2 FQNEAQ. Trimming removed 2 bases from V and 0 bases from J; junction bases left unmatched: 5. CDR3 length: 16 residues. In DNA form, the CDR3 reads TGTGCCAGCAGCTTAACGGGACAGTCTAGCACAGATACGCAGTATTTT. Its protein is CASSLTGQSSTDTQYF.

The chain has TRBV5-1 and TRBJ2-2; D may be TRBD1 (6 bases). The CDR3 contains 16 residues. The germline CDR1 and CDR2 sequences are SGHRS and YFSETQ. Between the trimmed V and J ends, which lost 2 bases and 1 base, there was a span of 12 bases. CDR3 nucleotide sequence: TGCGCCAGCAGCTTTATGACAGGAGTGAACACCGGGGAGCTGTTTTTT. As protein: CASSFMTGVNTGELFF.

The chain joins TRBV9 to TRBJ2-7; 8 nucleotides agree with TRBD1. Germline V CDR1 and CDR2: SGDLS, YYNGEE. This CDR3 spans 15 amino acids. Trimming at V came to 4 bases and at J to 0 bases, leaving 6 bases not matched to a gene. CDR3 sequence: CASSISGTGSYEQYF. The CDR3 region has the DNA TGTGCCAGCAGCATTTCCGGGACAGGCTCCTACGAGCAGTACTTC.

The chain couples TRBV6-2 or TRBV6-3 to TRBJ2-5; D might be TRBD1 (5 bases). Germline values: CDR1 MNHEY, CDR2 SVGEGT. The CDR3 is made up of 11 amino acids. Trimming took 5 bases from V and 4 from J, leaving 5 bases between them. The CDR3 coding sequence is TGTGCCAGCAGTACAGGAGAGACCCAGTACTTC. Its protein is CASSTGETQYF.

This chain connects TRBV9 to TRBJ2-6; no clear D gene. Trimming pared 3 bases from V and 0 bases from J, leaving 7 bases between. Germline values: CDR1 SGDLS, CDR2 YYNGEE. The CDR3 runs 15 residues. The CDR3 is CASSAYSSGANVLTF. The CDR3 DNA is TGTGCCAGCAGCGCATACAGCTCTGGGGCCAACGTCCTGACTTTC.

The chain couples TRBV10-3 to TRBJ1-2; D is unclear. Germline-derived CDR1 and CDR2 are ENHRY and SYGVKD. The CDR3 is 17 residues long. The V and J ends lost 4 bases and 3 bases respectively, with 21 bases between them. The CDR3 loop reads CAISAPHTESAYYGYTF. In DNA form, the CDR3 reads TGTGCCATCAGTGCCCCCCACACAGAGTCAGCTTACTATGGCTACACCTTC.

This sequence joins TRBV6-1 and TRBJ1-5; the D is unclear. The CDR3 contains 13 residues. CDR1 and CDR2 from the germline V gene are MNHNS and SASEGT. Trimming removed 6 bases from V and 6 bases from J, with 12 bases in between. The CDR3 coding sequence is TGTGCCAGCAGCACCGGTGGGAGTCAGCCCCAGCATTTT. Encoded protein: CASSTGGSQPQHF.

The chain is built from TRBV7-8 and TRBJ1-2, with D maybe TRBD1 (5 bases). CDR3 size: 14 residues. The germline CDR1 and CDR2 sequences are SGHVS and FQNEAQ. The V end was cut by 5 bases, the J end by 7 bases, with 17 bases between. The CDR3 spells CASSPIRGLSGYTF. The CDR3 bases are TGTGCCAGCAGCCCGATAAGGGGATTAAGTGGCTACACCTTC.